This TCR beta chain was captured in a study of shared T cell receptors in the human thymus. TCRdb's copy holds only in-frame clones and misses some; the assay was immunoSEQ multiplex PCR. The data show some 700,000 clones, 88% seen once. This CDR3 region has 11 residues. Trimming left V 6 bases short and J 5 bases short, with 11 bases between. From germline, CDR1 is DFQATT and CDR2 SNEGSKA (reference sequence). The same data also went into a second study, on human thymus T cells. As that report states: It was healthy Finnish infants having corrective surgery for congenital heart defects who were the donors. Resections obtained during corrective heart surgery supplied the thymus tissue. In thymic and blood repertoires alike, V and J usage looked biased.

The J gene is TRBJ2-7, the V gene TRBV20-1, with D unclear. The sequenced sample consisted of thymocytes. This clonotype was obtained from a boy in the first two years of life with a congenital heart defect. The CDR3 nucleotides read TGCAGTGCGGTTAGTCGGGACGAGCAGTACTTC. This gives the protein CSAVSRDEQYF.